Included here is one T cell receptor beta chain sequence, with context. Antigen specificity is unknown. The sample belongs to a study of shared clonotypes between healthy human individuals. Study-wide results and caveats: Sharing across four donors was seen in 4% to 6.5% of naive CD4 clonotypes.

CD45RA+ naive and CD45RA-negative memory subsets were separated from CD4+ cells. Generated by immunoSEQ multiplex PCR, the TCRdb table keeps only in-frame clones and is missing some. The sample lists 2 million to 2.5 million clones, more than 90% occurring once. V dropped 4 bases and J dropped 6; count of bases not matched to a gene: 5. The CDR3 runs 14 residues. Germline V gene data show CDR1 as LNHDA and CDR2 as SQIVND (reference sequence). This TCR came from a man between 18 and 35 years old in good health. The sequenced material came from naive CD4+ T cells sorted from blood. The subset: CD45RA+ positively selected. V usage is TRBV19 and J usage is TRBJ2-1, with 8 bases fitting TRBD2. CDR3 bases: TGTGCCAGTAGTAGCGGGCTAGCGGGCAATGAGCAGTTCTTC. Translation: CASSSGLAGNEQFF.